The present T cell receptor (beta chain) was sequenced within a study of T cells after yellow fever vaccination. Across the whole study: Fractions low in cell number were prepared with SMART-Seq v4 Ultra Low Input.

This clonotype showed up just a few times. Researchers made TCR cDNA using 5'RACE template switching, and this step added a universal primer site and UMIs. TCRdb fed the 5' RACE reads into MiXCR, producing one record per CDR3 protein. Counted here are 250,000 or so distinct CDR3 sequences, roughly 3.5% occurring once; the ten biggest clones make up approximately 18%. Trimming removed 6 bases at V and 0 bases at J, with 14 bases between. Germline V gene data show CDR1 as DFQATT and CDR2 as SNEGSKA (reference sequence). The CDR3 consists of 14 residues. The sample here was PBMCs, taken 15 days after the yellow fever booster vaccination. V usage is TRBV20-1 and J usage is TRBJ1-2; no clear D. The TCR comes from a young man who received the YFV17D yellow fever vaccine. The CDR3: CSALIPGANYGYTF. The CDR3 DNA follows: TGCAGTGCGCTGATCCCTGGAGCTAACTATGGCTACACCTTC.